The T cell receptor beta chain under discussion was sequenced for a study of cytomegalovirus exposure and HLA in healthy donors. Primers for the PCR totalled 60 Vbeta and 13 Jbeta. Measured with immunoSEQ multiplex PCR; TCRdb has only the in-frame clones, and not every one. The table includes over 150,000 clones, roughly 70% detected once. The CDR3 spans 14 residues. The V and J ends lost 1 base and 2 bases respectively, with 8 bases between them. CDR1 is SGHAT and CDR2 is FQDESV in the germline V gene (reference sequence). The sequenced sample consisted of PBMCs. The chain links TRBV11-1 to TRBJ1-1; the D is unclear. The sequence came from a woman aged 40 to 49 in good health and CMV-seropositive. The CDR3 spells CASSLEEDNTEAFF. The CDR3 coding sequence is TGTGCCAGCAGCTTAGAGGAGGATAACACTGAAGCTTTCTTT.